This T cell receptor beta chain appears in the sequencing data of a study of somatic mutations in cytotoxic T cells in rheumatoid arthritis. Study observations and caveats: A single CD8+ clone exceeded 20% of CD8+ cells in about an eighth of the roughly 65 patients. In the expanded CD8+ clones, the antigen targets remained unknown.

Separation of CD4+ and CD8+ cells was performed by positive magnetic bead selection, and purity was verified by flow cytometry. About this clone itself: Its antigen is unknown.

Only in-frame clones appear in the TCRdb table, and some are missing; sequencing was by immunoSEQ multiplex PCR. The profile covers thousands of clones, with about four fifths appearing a single time and around 30% taken by the ten largest. Germline V gene data show CDR1 as SGHTA and CDR2 as FQGNSA. V was shortened by 5 bases and J by 6 bases, with 10 bases between the two germline ends. This CDR3 spans 13 amino acids. This receptor was identified in a woman aged 60-75 years with rheumatoid arthritis. Sequencing was performed on CD8+ T cells sorted from blood. This rearrangement joins TRBV7-2 to TRBJ2-2, with a possible D match to TRBD2 (7 bases). The DNA for the CDR3 is TGTGCCAGCAGCGGGGGGGCCGCCGGGGAGCTGTTTTTT. This translates into CASSGGAAGELFF. Combining the CDR3 with reference TRBV7-2 and TRBJ2-2 gives the whole variable domain GAGVSQSPSNKVTEKGKDVELRCDPISGHTALYWYRQSLGQGLEFLIYFQGNSAPDKSGLPSDRFSAERTGGSVSTLTIQRTQQEDSAVYLCASSGGAAGELFFGEGSRLTVL.